Reported below is one T cell receptor (beta chain). Seattle's cohort entered during active infection and was followed longitudinally. This entry is derived from a study of blood T cell repertoires in COVID-19. CDR1 is LGHDT, CDR2 YNNKEL, per germline (reference sequence). Trimming removed 0 bases at V and 2 bases at J, with 6 bases between. The CDR3 is made up of 14 amino acids. Only in-frame clones appear in the TCRdb table, and some are missing; sequencing was by immunoSEQ multiplex PCR. The sample gives over 150,000 clones, around 83% of which show up once; 9.5% to 13% is in the top ten. This chain links TRBV3-1 (or the pseudogene TRBV3-2) with TRBJ2-3; D not certain. Input material: peripheral blood. The clonotype comes from a woman aged 55-70 years with COVID-19, enrolled during active disease. CDR3 DNA sequence: TGTGCCAGCAGCCAAGATTTTCTCACAGATACGCAGTATTTT. It codes for CASSQDFLTDTQYF.